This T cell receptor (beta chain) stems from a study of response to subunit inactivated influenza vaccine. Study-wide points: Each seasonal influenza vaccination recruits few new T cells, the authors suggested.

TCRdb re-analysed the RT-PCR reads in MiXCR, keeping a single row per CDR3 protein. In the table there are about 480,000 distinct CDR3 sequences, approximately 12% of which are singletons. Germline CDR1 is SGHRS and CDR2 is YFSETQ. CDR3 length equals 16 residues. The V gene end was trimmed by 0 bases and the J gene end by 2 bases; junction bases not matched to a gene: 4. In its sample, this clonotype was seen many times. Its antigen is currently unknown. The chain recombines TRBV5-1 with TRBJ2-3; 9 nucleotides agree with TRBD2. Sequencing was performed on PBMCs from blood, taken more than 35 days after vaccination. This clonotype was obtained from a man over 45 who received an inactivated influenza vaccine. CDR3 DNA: TGCGCCAGCAGCTTGGGGACTAGCGCCATCACAGATACGCAGTATTTT. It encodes CASSLGTSAITDTQYF.